The sample holds many counts of the clone carrying this TCR beta chain. TCRdb reanalysed the 5' RACE reads using MiXCR and keeps one entry per CDR3 protein. The data hold 400,000 to 500,000 distinct CDR3 sequences, with approximately 18% observed a single time. This CDR3 is 14 amino acids long. The germline gives CDR1 MGHRA, CDR2 YSYEKL. Trimming shortened V by 4 bases and J by 0 bases, and 7 bases separated the two germline ends. This sample was included in a study of identical twins. The TCR comes from a man between 50 and 59 years old in good health. The rearrangement uses TRBV4-1 and TRBJ2-1, with D hard to call. The sequenced material came from naive T cells sorted from blood. The CDR3 sequence: CASSPWGSYNEQFF. In DNA, the CDR3 is TGCGCCAGCAGCCCCTGGGGCTCCTACAATGAGCAGTTCTTC.